A selection of T cell receptor beta chains follows, all from one sample in a study of blood T cell repertoires in COVID-19. Using immunoSEQ multiplex PCR, the repertoire was profiled, and TCRdb retains in-frame clones only, with some absent. The data contain about 170,000 clones, around 82% of them singletons. Sequences were obtained from peripheral blood. The receptors originated from a human donor with acute or convalescent COVID-19. The donor label of this sample is uncertain. The CDR3 runs from the conserved cysteine through the conserved F or W. A D gene is named only where the DNA matches it firmly. The size of a clone is reported for some rows only, either as once, few or many, or as a class for expanded clones.

D: TRBD1
V: TRBV28
size: NA
J: TRBJ2-2
CDR3: CASSLSGTGWGTGELFF
DNA: TGTGCCAGCAGTTTATCCGGGACAGGGTGGGGTACCGGGGAGCTGTTTTTT

D: NA
V: TRBV12-3/TRBV12-4
size: NA
J: TRBJ2-1
CDR3: CASSSSNLEQFF
DNA: TGTGCCAGCAGCTCGAGCAATTTGGAGCAGTTCTTC

D: NA
V: TRBV10-3
size: NA
J: TRBJ2-1
CDR3: CAITQDLSSYNEQFF
DNA: TGTGCCATCACCCAGGATCTGAGCTCCTACAATGAGCAGTTCTTC

D: NA
V: TRBV7-3
size: NA
J: TRBJ1-3
CDR3: CASSLTASSGNTIYF
DNA: TGTGCCAGCAGCTTAACCGCTAGCTCTGGAAACACCATATATTTT

D: NA
V: TRBV2
size: NA
J: TRBJ1-6
CDR3: CASMITGSSPLHF
DNA: TGTGCCAGTATGATAACAGGGAGTTCACCCCTCCACTTT

D: NA
V: TRBV18
size: NA
J: TRBJ2-2
CDR3: CASTQQGTTGELFF
DNA: TGTGCCAGCACCCAACAGGGAACCACCGGGGAGCTGTTTTTT

D: NA
V: TRBV7-5
size: NA
J: TRBJ2-7
CDR3: CARSVDRARYEQYF
DNA: TGTGCCAGAAGCGTTGACAGGGCCCGCTACGAGCAGTACTTC

D: NA
V: TRBV6-1
size: NA
J: TRBJ2-7
CDR3: CASSEPLTGTYHYEQYF
DNA: TGTGCCAGCAGTGAACCTCTTACCGGGACATATCATTACGAGCAGTACTTC

D: NA
V: TRBV12-3/TRBV12-4
size: NA
J: TRBJ2-7
CDR3: CASSLQGYEQYF
DNA: TGTGCCAGCAGCCTACAGGGCTACGAGCAGTACTTC

D: NA
V: TRBV7-2
size: NA
J: TRBJ2-7
CDR3: CASSLGRGNYEQYF
DNA: TGTGCCAGCAGCTTAGGGCGCGGAAACTACGAGCAGTACTTC

D: TRBD1
V: TRBV25-1
size: NA
J: TRBJ2-7
CDR3: CASSDTAPGQYEQYF
DNA: TGTGCCAGCAGTGACACAGCCCCGGGACAGTACGAGCAGTACTTC

D: TRBD2
V: TRBV20-1
size: NA
J: TRBJ2-7
CDR3: CSASPTSGRASEQYF
DNA: TGCAGTGCTAGTCCTACTAGCGGGAGGGCAAGCGAGCAGTACTTC

D: TRBD1
V: TRBV28
size: NA
J: TRBJ1-6
CDR3: CASSLSDRVNSPLHF
DNA: TGTGCCAGCAGTTTATCGGACAGGGTAAATTCACCCCTCCACTTT

D: TRBD1
V: TRBV18
size: NA
J: TRBJ1-5
CDR3: CASSPDRGRWDQPQHF
DNA: TGTGCCAGCTCACCGGACAGGGGAAGATGGGATCAGCCCCAGCATTTT

D: NA
V: TRBV9
size: NA
J: TRBJ1-4
CDR3: CASSAQQGNNEKLFF
DNA: TGTGCCAGCAGCGCTCAACAGGGTAACAATGAAAAACTGTTTTTT

D: NA
V: TRBV18
size: NA
J: TRBJ1-1
CDR3: CASSPSGLLAFF
DNA: TGTGCCAGCTCACCATCAGGCCTGTTGGCTTTCTTT

D: TRBD1
V: TRBV5-6
size: NA
J: TRBJ1-3
CDR3: CASSKWTGGSSGNTIYF
DNA: TGTGCCAGCAGCAAATGGACAGGCGGTAGCTCTGGAAACACCATATATTTT

D: TRBD1
V: TRBV18
size: once
J: TRBJ1-1
CDR3: CASSTQGSGTEAFF
DNA: TGTGCCAGCTCAACACAGGGGTCAGGAACTGAAGCTTTCTTT

D: TRBD1
V: TRBV3-1/TRBV3-2
size: few
J: TRBJ2-5
CDR3: CASSGNRGGETQYF
DNA: TGTGCCAGCAGCGGAAACAGGGGCGGGGAGACCCAGTACTTC

D: TRBD1
V: TRBV7-3
size: few
J: TRBJ2-6
CDR3: CASSRTGGAGGANVLTF
DNA: TGTGCCAGCAGCCGTACAGGGGGCGCGGGTGGGGCCAACGTCCTGACTTTC

D: TRBD1
V: TRBV6-5
size: NA
J: TRBJ2-2
CDR3: CASRRQGLTGELFF
DNA: TGTGCCAGCAGGCGACAGGGCCTCACCGGGGAGCTGTTTTTT

D: TRBD2
V: TRBV5-4
size: NA
J: TRBJ2-5
CDR3: CASSLAGSRETQYF
DNA: TGTGCCAGCAGCTTAGCGGGGAGTAGGGAGACCCAGTACTTC

D: TRBD1
V: TRBV30
size: NA
J: TRBJ1-5
CDR3: CAWRPGQQNQPQHF
DNA: TGTGCCTGGAGGCCGGGACAGCAGAATCAGCCCCAGCATTTT

D: NA
V: TRBV5-1
size: NA
J: TRBJ2-3
CDR3: CASSLVIQGTDTQYF
DNA: TGCGCCAGCAGCTTGGTCATCCAGGGGACAGATACGCAGTATTTT

D: TRBD2
V: TRBV5-1
size: NA
J: TRBJ2-7
CDR3: CASSWGLAGSSEQYF
DNA: TGCGCCAGCAGCTGGGGACTAGCGGGCTCGTCCGAGCAGTACTTC

D: NA
V: TRBV25-1
size: NA
J: TRBJ1-1
CDR3: CASSLGAGTEAFF
DNA: TGTGCCAGCAGTCTGGGGGCGGGCACTGAAGCTTTCTTT

D: NA
V: TRBV2
size: few
J: TRBJ1-5
CDR3: CASSSRNSNTHQPQHF
DNA: TGTGCCAGCAGTTCCCGGAACAGCAATACCCATCAGCCCCAGCATTTT

D: TRBD2
V: TRBV7-9
size: NA
J: TRBJ2-1
CDR3: CASSLLAGGQNEQFF
DNA: TGTGCCAGCAGCTTACTAGCGGGGGGGCAAAATGAGCAGTTCTTC

D: NA
V: TRBV18
size: few
J: TRBJ2-2
CDR3: CASSQGVGELFF
DNA: TGTGCCAGCTCGCAGGGTGTCGGGGAGCTGTTTTTT

D: NA
V: TRBV5-5
size: NA
J: TRBJ1-2
CDR3: CASSLDPAGEVYGYTF
DNA: TGTGCCAGCAGCTTGGATCCGGCCGGAGAAGTCTATGGCTACACCTTC

D: NA
V: TRBV19
size: NA
J: TRBJ1-5
CDR3: CASSQPNRAQPQHF
DNA: TGTGCCAGTAGCCAACCCAACAGGGCTCAGCCCCAGCATTTT

D: TRBD2
V: TRBV5-4
size: NA
J: TRBJ2-3
CDR3: CASSSSQAGDTQYF
DNA: TGTGCCAGCAGCTCTTCCCAAGCGGGGGATACGCAGTATTTT

D: TRBD1
V: TRBV30
size: NA
J: TRBJ1-2
CDR3: CAWSVNEGAISGGYTF
DNA: TGTGCCTGGAGTGTAAATGAGGGGGCGATTTCGGGAGGCTACACCTTC

D: NA
V: TRBV30
size: once
J: TRBJ2-1
CDR3: CAWSAIYLRGSYNEQFF
DNA: TGTGCCTGGAGTGCCATTTACCTAAGGGGCTCCTACAATGAGCAGTTCTTC

D: NA
V: TRBV29-1
size: few
J: TRBJ2-1
CDR3: CSARPDHNEQFF
DNA: TGCAGCGCCAGGCCGGATCACAATGAGCAGTTCTTC

D: NA
V: TRBV19
size: NA
J: TRBJ2-1
CDR3: CASSEGEGRPTLQFF
DNA: TGTGCCAGTAGTGAGGGGGAAGGGAGACCCACCCTTCAGTTCTTC

D: NA
V: TRBV27
size: NA
J: TRBJ2-7
CDR3: CASRASWHGEQYF
DNA: TGTGCCAGCCGAGCGTCCTGGCATGGGGAGCAGTACTTC

D: NA
V: TRBV18
size: NA
J: TRBJ1-2
CDR3: CASSPSAQPLMDGYTF
DNA: TGTGCCAGCTCACCAAGCGCCCAGCCCCTTATGGATGGCTACACCTTC

D: TRBD1
V: TRBV9
size: NA
J: TRBJ1-2
CDR3: CASSARGQGVYGYTF
DNA: TGTGCCAGCAGCGCCCGAGGACAGGGGGTATATGGCTACACCTTC

D: TRBD2
V: TRBV7-2
size: once
J: TRBJ2-3
CDR3: CASSLAGLAGVTDTQYF
DNA: TGTGCCAGCAGCCTAGCGGGACTAGCGGGGGTGACAGATACGCAGTATTTT

D: NA
V: TRBV7-8
size: NA
J: TRBJ2-7
CDR3: CASRLTGEQYF
DNA: TGTGCCAGCAGACTAACAGGGGAGCAGTACTTC

D: NA
V: TRBV9
size: NA
J: TRBJ2-2
CDR3: CASSVEGGTGELFF
DNA: TGTGCCAGCAGCGTAGAAGGGGGAACCGGGGAGCTGTTTTTT

D: NA
V: TRBV12-3/TRBV12-4
size: NA
J: TRBJ1-2
CDR3: CASVRRDPRGYTF
DNA: TGTGCCAGTGTACGGAGGGACCCGCGGGGCTACACCTTC

D: NA
V: TRBV5-1
size: NA
J: TRBJ2-3
CDR3: CASSLQGEGSTDTQYF
DNA: TGCGCCAGCAGCCTACAGGGAGAGGGGAGCACAGATACGCAGTATTTT

D: TRBD1
V: TRBV5-1
size: NA
J: TRBJ2-7
CDR3: CASSSGTAEQYF
DNA: TGCGCCAGCAGCTCAGGGACAGCCGAGCAGTACTTC

D: NA
V: TRBV27
size: NA
J: TRBJ1-4
CDR3: CASSLFGGTNEKLFF
DNA: TGTGCCAGCAGTTTATTTGGAGGGACTAATGAAAAACTGTTTTTT

D: NA
V: TRBV5-1
size: NA
J: TRBJ2-1
CDR3: CASSLGRDDNEQFF
DNA: TGCGCCAGCAGCTTGGGGCGGGACGACAATGAGCAGTTCTTC

D: NA
V: TRBV11-3
size: NA
J: TRBJ2-1
CDR3: CASSPTSYNEQFF
DNA: TGTGCCAGCAGCCCGACTTCATACAATGAGCAGTTCTTC

D: NA
V: TRBV30
size: NA
J: TRBJ1-5
CDR3: CAWSSVLTDQPQHF
DNA: TGTGCCTGGAGCAGTGTGTTGACAGATCAGCCCCAGCATTTT

D: NA
V: TRBV7-6
size: NA
J: TRBJ2-2
CDR3: CASSPPGGLNTGELFF
DNA: TGTGCCAGCAGCCCCCCGGGGGGCTTGAACACCGGGGAGCTGTTTTTT

D: NA
V: TRBV10-3
size: NA
J: TRBJ2-1
CDR3: CAISEFPSREQFF
DNA: TGTGCCATCAGTGAGTTCCCTAGCAGAGAGCAGTTCTTC

D: TRBD1
V: TRBV19
size: NA
J: TRBJ1-5
CDR3: CASSTLDRGRNQPQHF
DNA: TGTGCCAGTAGTACCCTGGACAGGGGGCGCAATCAGCCCCAGCATTTT

D: NA
V: TRBV2
size: few
J: TRBJ1-2
CDR3: CASSATDNYGYTF
DNA: TGTGCCAGCAGTGCCACAGATAACTATGGCTACACCTTC

D: TRBD2
V: TRBV18
size: NA
J: TRBJ2-3
CDR3: CASSPPLAGVSDTQYF
DNA: TGTGCCAGCTCACCACCGTTAGCGGGGGTTTCAGATACGCAGTATTTT

D: TRBD1
V: TRBV18
size: NA
J: TRBJ1-1
CDR3: CASFVRDRGARGTEAFF
DNA: TGTGCCAGCTTCGTCCGGGACAGGGGGGCAAGAGGCACTGAAGCTTTCTTT

D: TRBD2
V: TRBV7-9
size: once
J: TRBJ2-1
CDR3: CASSLAPAGEGADNEQFF
DNA: TGTGCCAGCAGCTTAGCGCCCGCGGGGGAAGGTGCGGACAATGAGCAGTTCTTC

D: NA
V: TRBV2
size: NA
J: TRBJ2-2
CDR3: CASSEARGSRELFF
DNA: TGTGCCAGCAGTGAAGCGCGAGGTTCCCGGGAGCTGTTTTTT

D: TRBD1
V: TRBV19
size: NA
J: TRBJ2-5
CDR3: CASKASGQAGGTQYF
DNA: TGTGCCAGCAAGGCTTCGGGACAGGCTGGAGGGACCCAGTACTTC

D: NA
V: TRBV7-2
size: NA
J: TRBJ1-5
CDR3: CASSADSTNQPQHF
DNA: TGTGCCAGCAGCGCAGACAGTACCAATCAGCCCCAGCATTTT